A single sample is the source of the 23 T cell receptor beta chains below, sequenced in a study of shared clonotypes between healthy human individuals. Libraries were prepared by immunoSEQ multiplex PCR; TCRdb keeps only in-frame clonotypes and omits some of them. The sample consists of roughly 2.1 million clones, about 93% of them appearing once. CD8 cells classed as naive were CD45RO-negative and positively selected for CCR7, excluding terminally differentiated effector memory CD45RA+ cells. Sequenced: naive CD8+ T cells from PBMCs. These receptors all stem from a man younger than 35 in good health. Some clones in this sample may be carry-over from other donors' samples.

The table lists this clone with a count of one. The V call is TRBV4-1, the J call TRBJ2-7, with D hard to call. The CDR3 sequence is 17 residues long. In germline, CDR1 is MGHRA, CDR2 YSYEKL. V shed 0 bases and J shed 4 bases, with 19 bases lying between them. CDR3 protein: CASSQDSLTSPSYEQYF. The CDR3 DNA is TGCGCCAGCAGCCAAGATTCCCTGACATCCCCATCTTACGAGCAGTACTTC.

The chain uses TRBV5-1 and TRBJ2-1; 11 bases match TRBD2. Trimming cost V 3 bases and J 3 bases; bases outside gene matches: 8. The CDR3 is made up of 17 amino acids. Germline lookup yields CDR1 SGHRS and CDR2 YFSETQ. The CDR3 nucleotides are TGCGCCAGCAGCTCCTTCCGTACTAGCGGGAGCTACAATGAGCAGTTCTTC. It specifies CASSSFRTSGSYNEQFF.

The chain joins TRBV28 to TRBJ2-1, with 7 bases fitting TRBD2. After removal of 7 bases from V and 7 bases from J, the junction contained 10 bases not matched to a gene. The germline gives CDR1 MDHEN, CDR2 SYDVKM. There are 14 residues in the CDR3. The CDR3 coding sequence is TGTGCCAGCACTTGGGGGGAGGGGCCGAATGAGCAGTTCTTC. It translates to CASTWGEGPNEQFF.

The rearrangement uses TRBV5-1 and TRBJ2-6, with D perhaps matching TRBD1 (7 bases). Germline lookup yields CDR1 SGHRS and CDR2 YFSETQ. The CDR3 is made up of 17 amino acids. Trimming cost V 4 bases and J 5 bases, with 19 bases left between them. The CDR3 sequence is CASSPSGGSLWANVLTF. The CDR3 region has the DNA TGCGCCAGCAGCCCTTCAGGGGGGAGTCTCTGGGCCAACGTCCTGACTTTC. Variable domain in full (rest from reference TRBV5-1 and TRBJ2-6): KAGVTQTPRYLIKTRGQQVTLSCSPISGHRSVSWYQQTPGQGLQFLFEYFSETQRNKGNFPGRFSGRQFSNSRSEMNVSTLELGDSALYLCASSPSGGSLWANVLTFGAGSRLTVL.

The chain has TRBV5-4 and TRBJ1-1; no clear D gene. The CDR3 runs to 15 residues. Trimming stripped 3 bases from V and 0 bases from J, with 12 bases between. The germline gives CDR1 SGHNT, CDR2 YYREEE (reference sequence). CDR3 sequence reads: CASSWEASLNTEAFF. CDR3 bases: TGTGCCAGCAGCTGGGAGGCGTCCCTGAACACTGAAGCTTTCTTT.

This chain joins TRBV6-6 and TRBJ1-2; 7 nucleotides line up with TRBD1. Germline loops: CDR1 MNHNY, CDR2 SVGAGI (reference sequence). V shed 6 bases, J shed 0 bases, and the junction held 10 bases outside the gene matches. The CDR3 has 16 residues. CDR3 nucleotides: TGTGCCAGCAGCCTCACCAGACAGGGCGCTAACTATGGCTACACCTTC. This codes for CASSLTRQGANYGYTF.

This clone occurred once. Other nucleotide sequences from this sample produce the same CDR3. The gene calls are TRBV6-5 and TRBJ1-1; D unclear. V was cut by 0 bases and J by 7 bases, with 9 bases left in between. CDR1 and CDR2 (germline): MNHEY, SVGAGI. The CDR3 sequence is 13 residues long. The CDR3 sequence is CASSYSEGFEAFF. CDR3 DNA: TGTGCCAGCAGTTACTCCGAGGGATTTGAAGCTTTCTTT.

The rearrangement uses TRBV9 and TRBJ1-1; D is unresolved. The V end was cut by 3 bases, the J end by 4 bases, with 7 bases between. CDR1 and CDR2 from the germline V gene are SGDLS and YYNGEE. This CDR3 has 12 residues. The CDR3 coding sequence is TGTGCCAGCAGCGGCTGGGGCACTGAAGCTTTCTTT. Its translation is CASSGWGTEAFF.

With respect to this clone: The same CDR3 can be traced to other DNA sequences in this sample. The rearrangement links TRBV11-2 to TRBJ2-7; D call uncertain. Germline CDR1 reads SGHAT; CDR2 reads FQNNGV. Trimming shortened V by 1 base and J by 2 bases, and 9 bases separated the two germline ends. The CDR3 is made up of 14 amino acids. This chain's CDR3 is CASSLGADTYEQYF. The CDR3 nucleotides read TGTGCCAGCAGCTTAGGGGCAGATACCTACGAGCAGTACTTC.

The V and J genes are TRBV19 and TRBJ2-1; D not certain. There are 14 residues in the CDR3. V gave up 1 base and J gave up 5 bases, with 9 bases separating them. Germline V CDR1 and CDR2: LNHDA, SQIVND (reference sequence). The CDR3 loop reads CASSIAGTHNEQFF. CDR3 DNA: TGTGCCAGTAGTATAGCAGGCACCCACAATGAGCAGTTCTTC.

The rearrangement joins TRBV4-3 to TRBJ1-3; D may be TRBD1 (5 bases). CDR3 length: 16 amino acids. Germline V CDR1 and CDR2: LGHNA, YSLEER. Trimming removed 0 bases from V and 3 bases from J, with 12 bases in between. The CDR3 here is CASSQEGPRGGNTIYF. CDR3 coding DNA: TGCGCCAGCAGCCAAGAGGGGCCTCGGGGTGGAAACACCATATATTTT.

This sequence joins TRBV5-4 and TRBJ2-7; the D is unclear. Looked up from germline, CDR1 is SGHNT and CDR2 is YYREEE (reference sequence). This CDR3 spans 16 amino acids. Trimming left V 4 bases short and J 2 bases short, with 19 bases between. The CDR3: CASSEDPTDPTYEQYF. In DNA, the CDR3 is TGTGCCAGCAGCGAAGACCCGACTGATCCTACCTACGAGCAGTACTTC.

This sequence joins TRBV6-5 and TRBJ1-1, with D perhaps matching TRBD1 (5 bases). This CDR3 is 15 amino acids long. V dropped 2 bases and J dropped 1 base, with 11 bases sitting between them. Germline-derived CDR1 and CDR2 are MNHEY and SVGAGI. The DNA for the CDR3 is TGTGCCAGCAGTTACCTGCGACAGAGGAACACTGAAGCTTTCTTT. It is translated as CASSYLRQRNTEAFF.

The chain employs TRBV4-1 and TRBJ1-1; D unclear. CDR3 length equals 12 residues. Trimming removed 4 bases at V and 6 bases at J, with 9 bases between. CDR1 is MGHRA and CDR2 is YSYEKL in the germline V gene. The CDR3 region has the DNA TGCGCCAGCAGCCTCGGCCGGGCTGAAGCTTTCTTT. Its translation: CASSLGRAEAFF.

About this clone: Other DNA sequences in the same sample also yield this CDR3. CDR3 loop: CASSTSGRLNEQFF. In DNA, the CDR3 is TGTGCCAGTAGTACTAGCGGGAGACTCAATGAGCAGTTCTTC. This rearrangement joins TRBV19 to TRBJ2-1; 10 nucleotides align to TRBD2. V lost 4 bases, J lost 6 bases, and 3 bases stayed unmatched. Germline loops: CDR1 LNHDA, CDR2 SQIVND (reference sequence). The CDR3 contains 14 residues.

The genes are TRBV7-6 and TRBJ2-1; D not resolved. CDR3 length: 16 amino acids. Germline V gene data show CDR1 as SGHVS and CDR2 as FNYEAQ. V was pared by 1 base and J by 8 bases, with 18 bases between. CDR3 DNA: TGTGCCAGCAGCTTAGGATGGGTGGGCTCTCACGATGAGCAGTTCTTC. Translated, it gives CASSLGWVGSHDEQFF.

About this clone itself: The sample carries other DNA sequences with the same CDR3. The genes are TRBV27 and TRBJ2-7; TRBD1 might be the D (5 bases). With 3 bases removed from V and 2 bases from J, the gap between germline ends came to 8 bases. The CDR3 loop spans 13 amino acids. Germline CDR1 reads MNHEY; CDR2 reads SMNVEV (reference sequence). CDR3 bases: TGTGCCAGCAGTTTCGGCAGGGCCTACGAGCAGTACTTC. Translated, it gives CASSFGRAYEQYF.

This clone has only one observation. The CDR3 nucleotides read TGTGCCAGCAGCTTAGTAGGGGGTGCTGCCTACGAGCAGTACTTC. Translated, it gives CASSLVGGAAYEQYF. The chain joins TRBV7-8 to TRBJ2-7; a weak D match, TRBD1 (6 bases). Germline-derived CDR1 and CDR2 are SGHVS and FQNEAQ. CDR3 length: 15 amino acids. The V end was cut by 1 base, the J end by 2 bases, with 12 bases between. The full variable domain, rest sourced from reference TRBV7-8 and TRBJ2-7, is GAGVSQSPRYKVAKRGQDVALRCDPISGHVSLFWYQQALGQGPEFLTYFQNEAQLDKSGLPSDRFFAERPEGSVSTLKIQRTQQEDSAVYLCASSLVGGAAYEQYFGPGTRLTVT.

V is TRBV5-5 and J is TRBJ1-6; tentative D call: TRBD1 (6 bases). The germline CDR1 and CDR2 sequences are SGHKS and YYEKEE (reference sequence). The CDR3 loop spans 15 amino acids. Trimming shortened V by 0 bases and J by 10 bases, and 14 bases separated the two germline ends. The CDR3 loop reads CASSLDHRVASPLHF. In nucleotides, the CDR3 is TGTGCCAGCAGCTTGGATCACAGGGTTGCCTCACCCCTCCACTTT.

This clone appeared a single time. The chain recombines TRBV29-1 with TRBJ1-2; D is possibly TRBD1 (5 bases). The CDR3 consists of 11 residues. The germline V gene has CDR1 SQVTM and CDR2 ANQGSEA. V was trimmed by 1 base and J by 8 bases, leaving 8 bases between them. CDR3 sequence (DNA): TGCAGCGTTGAAGGGGGCGCGGGCTACACCTTC. Its protein product is CSVEGGAGYTF. Filled out from reference TRBV29-1 and TRBJ1-2, the complete variable domain reads SAVISQKPSRDICQRGTSLTIQCQVDSQVTMMFWYRQQPGQSLTLIATANQGSEATYESGFVIDKFPISRPNLTFSTLTVSNMSPEDSSIYLCSVEGGAGYTFGSGTRLTVV.

CDR3 nucleotide sequence: TGCAGCGTTGAAGACGGTGAGCAGTTCTTC. This sequence encodes CSVEDGEQFF. The V call is TRBV29-1, the J call TRBJ2-1; no clear D. The CDR3 totals 10 residues. V shed 0 bases and J shed 9 bases, with 3 bases lying between them. Germline V gives CDR1 SQVTM, CDR2 ANQGSEA.

The CDR3: CASSSSGAGGTLEQYF. The DNA of the CDR3 is TGTGCCAGCAGCTCCTCGGGCGCCGGAGGGACACTCGAGCAGTACTTC. The V and J genes are TRBV7-9 and TRBJ2-7; D assignment may be TRBD1 or TRBD2 (6 bases each). The V end lost 4 bases, the J end lost 6 bases, and 22 bases lay between the germline ends. Germline V gene lookup returns CDR1 SEHNR and CDR2 FQNEAQ (reference sequence). The CDR3 extends over 16 amino acids.

This sequence joins TRBV5-4 and TRBJ2-7, with 10 bases lining up with TRBD2. The CDR3 loop spans 16 amino acids. The V gene's germline CDR1 is SGHNT and CDR2 YYREEE (reference sequence). Germline trimming cut 0 bases from V and 6 bases from J; bases unmatched to any gene: 9. CDR3 protein: CASSLAGPSGSTEQYF. Here the CDR3 DNA reads TGTGCCAGCAGCTTGGCCGGGCCTAGCGGGAGCACCGAGCAGTACTTC.